This entry concerns a single T cell receptor beta chain. The antigen remains undetermined. Patients were newly diagnosed with stage II-IVA oral cavity squamous cell carcinoma without prior systemic or radiation treatment. The V gene's germline CDR1 is SGHRS and CDR2 YFSETQ. With 4 bases removed from V and 4 bases from J, the gap between germline ends came to 20 bases. There are 16 residues in the CDR3. This entry belongs to a study of neoadjuvant anti-PD-1 for oral cavity cancer. Study context: Most patients had three to four biweekly doses of 3 mg/kg nivolumab before resection. Study-wide results and limits: After neoadjuvant nivolumab, PBMC T cell clonality was significantly higher in non-responders than responders. Each response group had just a few patients in TCR analyses.

Sequencing was performed with immunoSEQ multiplex PCR; in TCRdb, only in-frame clones are kept and a portion is missing. This table has about 16,000 clones, 69% appearing once. The sequencing used PBMCs, collected before nivolumab (anti-PD-1) treatment. The sequence was collected from a person aged 40 to 85 with oral cavity squamous cell carcinoma. The chain joins TRBV5-1 to TRBJ2-5; D is unclear. This chain's CDR3 is CASSAPTTPVGETQYF. CDR3 bases: TGCGCCAGCAGCGCGCCCACAACCCCGGTCGGAGAGACCCAGTACTTC.